What follows are 15 T cell receptor beta chains derived from one specimen sequenced in a study of blood T cell repertoires in COVID-19 (dated by TCRdb to the early 2020s). Libraries were constructed by the immunoSEQ multiplex PCR assay. TCRdb obtained this table from immuneACCESS and retained in-frame rearrangements with V and J assigned. These tables miss some clones; where compared with another copy, unresolved V genes account for less than half of the shortfall, and the remainder is unexplained. Present in this sample are 300,000 to 500,000 clones, around nine tenths of which were seen just once. Around 0.95% of the sample is held by the ten biggest clonotypes. The source material was PBMCs or T cells enriched from blood (not recorded which). The receptors were gathered from a woman in her 30s with acute COVID-19.

V gene TRBV3-1 (or the pseudogene TRBV3-2) combines with J gene TRBJ1-2; D call uncertain. Germline V gene data show CDR1 as LGHDT and CDR2 as YNNKEL (reference sequence). There are 13 residues in the CDR3. V lost 5 bases and J 6 bases, leaving 13 bases between the germline ends. Here the CDR3 DNA reads TGTGCCAGCAGCACTTCAGACACAGATGGCTACACCTTC. Protein sequence: CASSTSDTDGYTF.

The CDR3 sequence is CASGLPNTEAFF. CDR3 sequence (DNA): TGTGCCAGCGGACTGCCGAACACTGAAGCTTTCTTT. The V and J genes are TRBV6-5 and TRBJ1-1, with D uncertain. This CDR3 is 12 amino acids long. Trimming pared 8 bases from V and 1 base from J, leaving 8 bases between. Germline CDR1 is MNHEY and CDR2 is SVGAGI.

The J gene is TRBJ1-3, the V gene TRBV11-2; tentative D call: TRBD1 (6 bases). This CDR3 is 12 amino acids long. V shed 5 bases and J shed 12 bases, with 14 bases lying between them. Germline V gives CDR1 SGHAT, CDR2 FQNNGV. CDR3 residues: CASSRTGQLIYF. The CDR3 nucleotides read TGTGCCAGCAGCCGAACCGGACAGCTCATATATTTT.

The chain couples TRBV6-5 to TRBJ1-3; 8 bases are shared with TRBD1. Germline loops: CDR1 MNHEY, CDR2 SVGAGI. The CDR3 is made up of 16 amino acids. The trim removed 2 bases at V and 3 bases at J, leaving 6 bases unmatched. The CDR3 reads CASSYAGQGYGNTIYF. As DNA, the CDR3 is TGTGCCAGCAGTTACGCCGGACAGGGTTATGGAAACACCATATATTTT.

V gene TRBV2 combines with J gene TRBJ1-2; D is possibly TRBD1 (6 bases). The germline V gene encodes CDR1 SNHLY and CDR2 FYNNEI. Trimming shortened V by 4 bases and J by 0 bases, and 9 bases separated the two germline ends. The CDR3 spans 14 residues. CDR3: CASSGRTANYGYTF. The CDR3 nucleotides are TGTGCCAGCAGTGGACGGACAGCTAACTATGGCTACACCTTC.

This clone was found once. The rearrangement joins TRBV6-5 to TRBJ1-2, with 10 bases identical to TRBD1. This CDR3 is built from 15 residues. V lost 6 bases, J lost 8 bases, and 12 bases stayed unmatched. Germline CDR1 is MNHEY and CDR2 is SVGAGI. For the CDR3, the DNA is TGTGCCAGCAGGGTAGACAGGGGGCTTTTGCGCGGCTACACCTTC. It yields the protein CASRVDRGLLRGYTF.

The rearrangement links TRBV6-6 to TRBJ2-7; D gene ambiguous. The CDR3 is 13 amino acids. The V gene lost 1 base and the J gene lost 4 bases, with 8 bases spanning the gap. The germline V gene has CDR1 MNHNY and CDR2 SVGAGI (reference sequence). CDR3 nucleotides: TGTGCCAGCAGTTACTACTACGCTTACGAGCAGTACTTC. Its translation: CASSYYYAYEQYF.

The sample holds a few counts of this clone. The chain employs TRBV30 and TRBJ2-2; 9 nucleotides line up with TRBD1. Trimming took 4 bases from V and 3 from J; bases not matched to a gene: 18. Looked up from germline, CDR1 is GTSNPN and CDR2 is SVGIG (reference sequence). The CDR3 consists of 19 residues. The CDR3 DNA sequence: TGTGCCTGGAATTACGGGACAGGGACCCAGGCTCAGGACACCGGGGAGCTGTTTTTT. It encodes CAWNYGTGTQAQDTGELFF.

The chain recombines TRBV19 with TRBJ1-5; tentative D call: TRBD1 (5 bases). The CDR3 extends over 14 amino acids. Germline CDR1 and CDR2: LNHDA and SQIVND (reference sequence). With 4 bases removed from V and 0 bases from J, the gap between germline ends came to 7 bases. DNA of the CDR3: TGTGCCAGTAGTACACAGGTTAGCAATCAGCCCCAGCATTTT. Its translation: CASSTQVSNQPQHF.

The J gene is TRBJ1-4, the V gene TRBV20-1; D uncertain. This CDR3 is built from 13 residues. CDR1 is DFQATT, CDR2 SNEGSKA, per germline (reference sequence). The germline V and J ends were trimmed by 3 bases and 6 bases, with 11 bases remaining between them. The DNA of the CDR3 is TGCAGTGCTAGTTGGAGGGTATATGAAAAACTGTTTTTT. Translated: CSASWRVYEKLFF.

In DNA form, the CDR3 reads TGTGCCAGCAGCCATCTGAACACCGGGGAGCTGTTTTTT. Its protein product is CASSHLNTGELFF. The rearrangement uses TRBV3-1 (or the pseudogene TRBV3-2) and TRBJ2-2; the D is unclear. V dropped 3 bases and J dropped 1 base, with 3 bases sitting between them. Germline values: CDR1 LGHDT, CDR2 YNNKEL (reference sequence). The CDR3 consists of 13 residues.

This chain uses TRBV28 with TRBJ1-4; D is ambiguous. CDR1 and CDR2 (germline): MDHEN, SYDVKM. The CDR3 is 15 amino acids. V was trimmed by 6 bases and J by 7 bases, leaving 18 bases between them. This CDR3 is CASRGKRVSGEKLFF. The DNA for the CDR3 is TGTGCCAGCAGGGGTAAGAGGGTGTCGGGTGAAAAACTGTTTTTT.

The rearrangement joins TRBV29-1 to TRBJ1-3; tentatively, D is TRBD1 (6 bases). The germline V gene has CDR1 SQVTM and CDR2 ANQGSEA. The length of the CDR3 is 14 residues. The ends were cut back, 0 bases at V and 3 bases at J, with 9 bases in the middle. The CDR3 bases are TGCAGCGTTGAAGATCGAGGGGGTGGAAACACCATATATTTT. The encoded protein is CSVEDRGGGNTIYF.

This chain connects TRBV3-1 (or the pseudogene TRBV3-2) to TRBJ2-1; 8 bases match TRBD2. CDR3 length: 14 amino acids. J gave up 8 bases and V 5 bases, and 8 bases lay outside the gene matches. CDR1 is LGHDT and CDR2 is YNNKEL in the germline V gene (reference sequence). The CDR3 region is CASSLRGGAHEQFF. CDR3 nucleotide sequence: TGTGCCAGCAGCTTACGGGGGGGGGCCCATGAGCAGTTCTTC.

The chain carries TRBV5-1 and TRBJ2-1; 12 bases match TRBD2. Per the germline V gene, CDR1 is SGHRS and CDR2 is YFSETQ. The CDR3 runs to 15 residues. V lost 5 bases and J lost 4; bases outside the gene matches: 4. CDR3 in amino acids: CASRRTSGEYNEQFF. DNA of the CDR3: TGCGCCAGCAGGCGGACTAGCGGGGAATACAATGAGCAGTTCTTC.